This TCR beta chain is from a study of blood T cell repertoires in COVID-19. Turning to the study itself: Samples came from the United States, Italy and Spain, spanning acute and convalescent COVID-19.

Only in-frame clones appear in the TCRdb table, and some are missing; sequencing was by immunoSEQ multiplex PCR. In the table there are 30,000 to 35,000 clones, 85% to 95% of which are singletons. V lost 3 bases and J lost 2, with 10 bases in between. Germline V gene data show CDR1 as SEHNR and CDR2 as FQNEAQ (reference sequence). CDR3 length: 14 residues. This sequence originates from a human donor in a cohort sampled during active COVID-19. The chain has TRBV7-9 and TRBJ1-1, with unresolved D. Sequenced sample: peripheral blood. The DNA of the CDR3 is TGTGCCAGCAGCTTCGGGATTACCAACACTGAAGCTTTCTTT. Its translation is CASSFGITNTEAFF. Drawing the rest from reference TRBV7-9 and TRBJ1-1, the complete variable domain is DTGVSQNPRHKITKRGQNVTFRCDPISEHNRLYWYRQTLGQGPEFLTYFQNEAQLEKSRLLSDRFSAERPKGSFSTLEIQRTEQGDSAMYLCASSFGITNTEAFFGQGTRLTVV.